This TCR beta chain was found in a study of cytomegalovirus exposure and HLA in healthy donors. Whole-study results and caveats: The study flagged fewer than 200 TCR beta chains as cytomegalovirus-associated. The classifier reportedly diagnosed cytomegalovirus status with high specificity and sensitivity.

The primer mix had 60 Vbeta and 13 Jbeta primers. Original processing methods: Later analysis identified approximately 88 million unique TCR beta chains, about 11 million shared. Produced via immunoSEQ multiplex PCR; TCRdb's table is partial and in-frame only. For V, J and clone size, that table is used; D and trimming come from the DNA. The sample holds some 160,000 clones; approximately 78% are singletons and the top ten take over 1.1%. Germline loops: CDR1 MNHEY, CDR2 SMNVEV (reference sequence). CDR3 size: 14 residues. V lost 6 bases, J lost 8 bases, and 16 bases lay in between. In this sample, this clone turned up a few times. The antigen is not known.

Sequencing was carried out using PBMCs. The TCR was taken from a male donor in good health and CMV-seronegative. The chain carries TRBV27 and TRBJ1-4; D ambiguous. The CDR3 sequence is CASRPETLGEKLFF. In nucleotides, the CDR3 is TGTGCCAGCAGACCGGAGACGCTTGGCGAAAAACTGTTTTTT. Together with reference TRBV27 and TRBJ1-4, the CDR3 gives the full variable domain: EAQVTQNPRYLITVTGKKLTVTCSQNMNHEYMSWYRQDPGLGLRQIYYSMNVEVTDKGDVPEGYKVSRKEKRNFPLILESPSPNQTSLYFCASRPETLGEKLFFGSGTQLSVL.